This TCR beta chain was documented in a study of beta chain features in type 1 diabetes. General study points: Any PCR bias toward short templates would affect both groups alike. Fewer insertions but more deletions were seen at VDJ junctions in type 1 diabetes patients. Among all four CD4+ subsets, Type 1 diabetes patients had TCRB CDR3s that were moderately but significantly shorter.

The V and J ends lost 4 bases and 11 bases respectively, with 5 bases between them. The length of the CDR3 is 8 residues. Germline loops: CDR1 SQVTM, CDR2 ANQGSEA. For this clone: As yet, its antigen is unknown.

Roughly 110 mL of blood, on average, came from one heparinised draw per donor. The investigators reverse transcribed all of the isolated RNA, so they sequenced expressed TCRB transcripts. TCRdb's copy holds only in-frame clones and misses some; the assay was immunoSEQ multiplex PCR. The repertoire holds about 700,000 clones, with roughly 13% as singletons. Sequencing was carried out using naive CD4+ T cells from blood. The source is a man between 18 and 29 years old with type 1 diabetes. This chain connects TRBV29-1 to TRBJ1-1, with D hard to call. The CDR3 DNA reads as TGCAGCGTTGGAAGGGCTTTCTTT. Its protein product is CSVGRAFF.